Following are 23 T cell receptor beta chains from one sample sequenced in a study of CD8 T cells in ankylosing spondylitis. TCRdb passed the 5' RACE reads through MiXCR, listing each CDR3 protein once. The table lists about 240,000 distinct CDR3 sequences, around 9.2% of them singletons. Sequencing was performed on blood, either unsorted or a sorted T cell fraction (not recorded which). The receptors were gathered from a male donor with ankylosing spondylitis or in good health (not recorded which).

V gene TRBV7-2 combines with J gene TRBJ1-2; unclear D gene. Germline CDR1 reads SGHTA; CDR2 reads FQGNSA. CDR3 length equals 14 residues. The V gene lost 2 bases and the J gene lost 4 bases, with 11 bases spanning the gap. The CDR3 protein is CASSLTDGLYGYTF. CDR3 coding DNA: TGTGCCAGCAGCTTAACGGACGGGCTCTATGGCTACACCTTC.

This clonotype occurred many times. The chain combines TRBV7-2 with TRBJ2-3, with TRBD2 matching 10 bases. The CDR3 runs to 14 residues. Germline-derived CDR1 and CDR2 are SGHTA and FQGNSA. Germline trimming cut 5 bases from V and 4 bases from J; bases unmatched to any gene: 3. CDR3 amino acids: CASSPSGSSDTQYF. The CDR3 DNA reads TGTGCCAGCAGCCCTAGCGGGAGCTCAGATACGCAGTATTTT.

This clonotype was seen repeatedly, ten times or more. This sequence joins TRBV6-1 and TRBJ2-1; 7 bases line up with TRBD2. This CDR3 spans 17 amino acids. Per germline, CDR1 MNHNS and CDR2 SASEGT. J lost 0 bases, V lost 6 bases, and 11 bases had no gene match. The CDR3 nucleotides are TGTGCCAGCAGCCACCGTGGGGGGGGGTACTCCTACAATGAGCAGTTCTTC. Translation: CASSHRGGGYSYNEQFF.

This clonotype has ten or more counts. V is TRBV5-4 and J is TRBJ2-1; no definite D call. The CDR3 extends over 12 amino acids. Trimming shortened V by 4 bases and J by 1 base, and 3 bases separated the two germline ends. Germline values: CDR1 SGHNT, CDR2 YYREEE (reference sequence). CDR3 sequence: CASSASYNEQFF. For the CDR3, the DNA is TGTGCCAGCAGCGCATCCTACAATGAGCAGTTCTTC.

This clonotype appeared many times. The rearrangement uses TRBV29-1 and TRBJ2-7; D is unresolved. Trimming left V 0 bases short and J 4 bases short, with 4 bases between. CDR1 is SQVTM, CDR2 ANQGSEA, per germline. CDR3 length: 11 residues. The CDR3 region has the DNA TGCAGCGTTGAAGACCCTTACGAGCAGTACTTC. Translated: CSVEDPYEQYF.

In its sample, this clonotype was seen many times. V and J are TRBV5-1 and TRBJ2-5; D is perhaps TRBD1 (5 bases). CDR1 and CDR2 (germline): SGHRS, YFSETQ. Trimming stripped 3 bases from V and 5 bases from J, with 14 bases between. There are 14 residues in the CDR3. The CDR3 spells CASSSRVSGETQYF. DNA for the CDR3: TGCGCCAGCAGCTCCAGGGTATCAGGGGAGACCCAGTACTTC.

This clonotype has only one observation. Germline and junction disagree at one end, which may indicate a read error. The V and J genes are TRBV9 and TRBJ2-2; D gene unclear. CDR3 length equals 13 residues. CDR1 SGDLS and CDR2 YYNGEE come from the germline V gene. The CDR3 is CASCVTLTGELFF. The CDR3 nucleotides are TGTGCCAGCTGCGTAACCCTCACCGGGGAGCTGTTTTTT.

This clonotype was seen many times. This chain uses TRBV5-1 with TRBJ2-1, with 7 bases fitting TRBD2. CDR1 SGHRS and CDR2 YFSETQ come from the germline V gene. The ends lost 0 bases at V and 7 bases at J; junction bases unmatched: 7. The CDR3 runs 15 residues. CDR3 sequence: CASSLEAGDLNEQFF. The CDR3, as DNA: TGCGCCAGCAGCTTGGAGGCGGGAGATCTGAATGAGCAGTTCTTC.

In its sample, this clonotype was seen many times. The chain carries TRBV20-1 and TRBJ2-3, with TRBD2 matching 14 bases. V lost 5 bases to trimming and J lost 6 bases; unmatched junction nucleotides: 10. The germline V gene has CDR1 DFQATT and CDR2 SNEGSKA (reference sequence). The CDR3 is made up of 16 amino acids. The CDR3 reads CSASMTSGGASDTQYF. For the CDR3, the DNA is TGCAGTGCTTCGATGACTAGCGGGGGGGCCTCCGATACGCAGTATTTT.

V and J are TRBV18 and TRBJ2-1; tentatively, D is TRBD2 (5 bases). The V gene's germline CDR1 is KGHSH and CDR2 LQKENI. Trimming took 2 bases from V and 7 from J, leaving 18 bases between them. This CDR3 comprises 16 residues. The CDR3 spells CASSPEGTTFRNEQFF. In DNA form, the CDR3 reads TGTGCCAGCTCACCAGAGGGAACCACCTTTCGGAATGAGCAGTTCTTC.

This clonotype was detected many times. The chain is built from TRBV12-3 or TRBV12-4 and TRBJ1-5; TRBD1 agrees at 7 bases. CDR3 size: 15 residues. V trimming: 3 bases; J trimming: 6 bases; junction bases outside the gene matches: 8. CDR3 region: CASSLGSTGVQPQHF. CDR3 coding DNA: TGTGCCAGCAGTTTGGGATCAACAGGGGTTCAGCCCCAGCATTTT.

This clonotype came up a few times. This chain joins TRBV7-9 and TRBJ2-2; D is possibly TRBD2 (5 bases). There are 15 residues in the CDR3. Trimming took 4 bases from V and 7 from J, leaving 16 bases between them. The V gene's germline CDR1 is SEHNR and CDR2 FQNEAQ (reference sequence). The CDR3 region is CASSSPRSRGGELFF. In DNA form, the CDR3 reads TGTGCCAGCAGCTCCCCCCGATCCCGGGGCGGGGAGCTGTTTTTT.

This clonotype was observed many times. This rearrangement joins TRBV24-1 to TRBJ2-1; unclear D gene. This CDR3 region has 11 residues. CDR1 and CDR2 from the germline V gene are KGHDR and SFDVKD. The V end lost 4 bases, the J end lost 7 bases, and 4 bases lay between the germline ends. CDR3 bases: TGTGCCACCAGTGACCGGAATGAGCAGTTCTTC. Translating it yields CATSDRNEQFF.

The chain employs TRBV18 and TRBJ2-7, with D uncertain. The V and J ends lost 5 bases and 4 bases respectively, with 12 bases between them. The CDR3 covers 13 residues. Germline loops: CDR1 KGHSH, CDR2 LQKENI. DNA for the CDR3: TGTGCCAGCTCAACTCAGGACGGGTACGAGCAGTACTTC. Translating gives CASSTQDGYEQYF.

This clonotype has more than one count but fewer than ten. The chain recombines TRBV6-1 with TRBJ2-1, with D possibly being TRBD1 or TRBD2 (5 bases each). Germline V gene lookup returns CDR1 MNHNS and CDR2 SASEGT. V was shortened by 5 bases and J by 4 bases, with 18 bases between the two germline ends. This CDR3 has 16 residues. CDR3 in amino acids: CASSTGRGSRYNEQFF. Here the CDR3 DNA reads TGTGCCAGCAGTACGGGGCGAGGTAGCAGGTACAATGAGCAGTTCTTC.

This clonotype was counted many times. This sequence joins TRBV4-1 and TRBJ2-3; D is perhaps TRBD1 or TRBD2 (5 bases each). Germline V gene data show CDR1 as MGHRA and CDR2 as YSYEKL. The length of the CDR3 is 16 residues. Trimming cost V 4 bases and J 4 bases, with 18 bases left between them. This CDR3 reads CASSLNQGRGADTQYF. CDR3 DNA sequence: TGCGCCAGCAGCCTAAATCAGGGTCGGGGCGCAGATACGCAGTATTTT.

This clonotype was detected many times. This chain uses TRBV6-1 with TRBJ2-1, with D unclear. CDR3 length: 14 amino acids. The V gene lost 7 bases and the J gene lost 4 bases, with 14 bases spanning the gap. Germline loops: CDR1 MNHNS, CDR2 SASEGT. The CDR3: CASKKEPFYNEQFF. CDR3 nucleotide sequence: TGTGCCAGCAAGAAGGAACCCTTTTACAATGAGCAGTTCTTC.

The sample holds many counts of this clonotype. The V call is TRBV5-4, the J call TRBJ2-1, with D hard to call. Germline V gene sequence: CDR1 SGHNT, CDR2 YYREEE (reference sequence). The CDR3 covers 17 residues. Trimming pared 2 bases from V and 5 bases from J, leaving 20 bases between. The DNA for the CDR3 is TGTGCCAGCAGCTTAGGCTTTGGTTCGGGCAGAGACAATGAGCAGTTCTTC. Protein: CASSLGFGSGRDNEQFF.

The sample holds many counts of this clonotype. DNA of the CDR3: TGTGCCAGCAGACCGGGACAGGCAGGGGATACGCAGTATTTT. Residues: CASRPGQAGDTQYF. The chain couples TRBV7-2 to TRBJ2-3; the match to TRBD1 covers 8 bases. The CDR3 consists of 14 residues. CDR1 SGHTA and CDR2 FQGNSA come from the germline V gene. The J segment lost 6 bases and the V segment lost 6 bases, leaving 8 bases of the junction unmatched. Filled out from reference TRBV7-2 and TRBJ2-3, the complete variable domain reads GAGVSQSPSNKVTEKGKDVELRCDPISGHTALYWYRQSLGQGLEFLIYFQGNSAPDKSGLPSDRFSAERTGGSVSTLTIQRTQQEDSAVYLCASRPGQAGDTQYFGPGTRLTVL.

For this clonotype: This clone may be a read error of a much larger clone one base away. The chain uses TRBV12-3 or TRBV12-4 and TRBJ1-1; no definite D call. V dropped 1 base and J dropped 10 bases, with 13 bases sitting between them. The CDR3 totals 13 residues. Here the CDR3 reads CASSLVGPVVAFF. Here the CDR3 DNA reads TGTGCCAGCAGTTTAGTCGGGCCGGTTGTAGCTTTCTTT.

This clonotype has a count of ten or more. The chain links TRBV4-1 to TRBJ1-4; possible D gene TRBD1, 6 bases. Germline V gives CDR1 MGHRA, CDR2 YSYEKL. CDR3 size: 15 residues. V lost 5 bases and J lost 12, with 22 bases in between. The CDR3: CASSLPGAPGVQLFF. CDR3 nucleotide sequence: TGCGCCAGCAGCTTACCAGGGGCGCCAGGGGTCCAACTGTTTTTT.

This clonotype was observed at least ten times. The V call is TRBV20-1, the J call TRBJ2-5, with TRBD2 identical over 8 bases. There are 14 residues in the CDR3. Germline values: CDR1 DFQATT, CDR2 SNEGSKA (reference sequence). Unmatched junction bases numbered 4, after V lost 0 bases and J lost 4 bases. In DNA, the CDR3 is TGCAGTGCTAGAGATTCGCTAGCGGGAGAGACCCAGTACTTC. Translated, it gives CSARDSLAGETQYF.

This clonotype appeared many times. The V gene is TRBV20-1, the J gene TRBJ1-1; the D is unclear. The CDR3 contains 11 residues. Germline V gene data show CDR1 as DFQATT and CDR2 as SNEGSKA (reference sequence). V was pared by 3 bases and J by 2 bases, with 4 bases between. The CDR3 DNA is TGCAGTGCTAGCGCTAACACTGAAGCTTTCTTT. The encoded protein is CSASANTEAFF.